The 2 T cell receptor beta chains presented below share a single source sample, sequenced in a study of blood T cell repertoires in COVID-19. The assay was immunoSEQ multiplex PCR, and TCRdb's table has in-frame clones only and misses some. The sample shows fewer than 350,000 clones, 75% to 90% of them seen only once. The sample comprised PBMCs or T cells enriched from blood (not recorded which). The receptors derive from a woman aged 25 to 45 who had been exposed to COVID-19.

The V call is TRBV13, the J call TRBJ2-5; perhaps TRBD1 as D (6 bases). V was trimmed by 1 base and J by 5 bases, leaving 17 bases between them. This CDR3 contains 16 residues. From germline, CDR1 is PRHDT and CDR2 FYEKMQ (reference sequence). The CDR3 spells CASSLESGVLSETQYF. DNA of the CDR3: TGTGCCAGCAGCTTAGAGTCAGGGGTTTTATCGGAGACCCAGTACTTC.

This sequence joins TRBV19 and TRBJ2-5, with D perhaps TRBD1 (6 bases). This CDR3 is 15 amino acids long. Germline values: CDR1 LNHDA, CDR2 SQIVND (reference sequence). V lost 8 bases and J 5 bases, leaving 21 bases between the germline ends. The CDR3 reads CASAPGARAMETQYF. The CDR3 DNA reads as TGTGCCAGTGCGCCAGGGGCAAGGGCTATGGAGACCCAGTACTTC.